This TCR beta chain emerged from a study of cytomegalovirus exposure and HLA in healthy donors. The PCR was carried out with 60 Vbeta primers and 13 Jbeta primers. Some clones are missing from TCRdb's copy, which holds only in-frame ones; the method was immunoSEQ multiplex PCR. This sample has over 75,000 clones, with more than 75% found just once. CDR3 length: 15 residues. Germline CDR1 SGHVS, CDR2 FNYEAQ. V shed 5 bases and J 2 bases; nucleotides not matched to a gene: 6. The source of this sequence is a woman aged 55-75 years in good health and CMV-seronegative. The V gene is TRBV7-6, the J gene TRBJ2-3; TRBD2 aligns across 8 bases. Sequenced material: PBMCs. CDR3 sequence (DNA): TGTGCCAGCAGCCCATTAGCGGGATACACAGATACGCAGTATTTT. As protein: CASSPLAGYTDTQYF.